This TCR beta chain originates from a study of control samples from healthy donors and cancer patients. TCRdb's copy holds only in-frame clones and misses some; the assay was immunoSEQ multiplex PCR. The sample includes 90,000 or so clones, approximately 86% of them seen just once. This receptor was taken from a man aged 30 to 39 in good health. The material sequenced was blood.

The CDR3 is CASRPDPRKEGYTF. The DNA for the CDR3 is TGTGCCAGTAGACCGGACCCCCGAAAAGAGGGCTACACCTTC. J is TRBJ1-2 and V is TRBV19, with D hard to call. The V end lost 6 bases, the J end lost 8 bases, and 19 bases lay between the germline ends. The CDR3 length is 14 residues. The V gene's germline CDR1 is LNHDA and CDR2 SQIVND (reference sequence).